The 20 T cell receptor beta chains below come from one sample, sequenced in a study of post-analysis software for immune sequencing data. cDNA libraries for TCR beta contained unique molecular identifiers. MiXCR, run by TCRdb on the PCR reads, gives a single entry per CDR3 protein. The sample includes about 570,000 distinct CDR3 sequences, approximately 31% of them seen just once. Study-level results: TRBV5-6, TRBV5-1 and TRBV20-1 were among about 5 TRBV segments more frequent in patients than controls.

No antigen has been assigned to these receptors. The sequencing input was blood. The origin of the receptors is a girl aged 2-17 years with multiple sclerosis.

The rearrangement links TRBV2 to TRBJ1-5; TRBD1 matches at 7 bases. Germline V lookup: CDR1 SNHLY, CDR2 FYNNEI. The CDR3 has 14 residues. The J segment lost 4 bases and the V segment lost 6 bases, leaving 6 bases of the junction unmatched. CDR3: CASSGDSPNQPQHF. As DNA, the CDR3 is TGTGCCAGCAGCGGGGACAGCCCTAATCAGCCCCAGCATTTT.

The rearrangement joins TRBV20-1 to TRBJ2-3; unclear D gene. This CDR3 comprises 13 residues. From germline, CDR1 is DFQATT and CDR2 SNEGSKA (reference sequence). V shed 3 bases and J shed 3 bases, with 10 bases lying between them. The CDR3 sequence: CSASKVGTDTQYF. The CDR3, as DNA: TGCAGTGCTAGTAAGGTGGGGACAGATACGCAGTATTTT.

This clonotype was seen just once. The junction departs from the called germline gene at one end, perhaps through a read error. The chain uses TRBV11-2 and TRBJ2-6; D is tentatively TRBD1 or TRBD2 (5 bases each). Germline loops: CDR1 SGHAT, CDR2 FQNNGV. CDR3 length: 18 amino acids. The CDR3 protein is CASSLIPGLGSGANVRTF. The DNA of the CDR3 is TGTGCCAGCAGCTTAATTCCGGGGCTAGGCTCTGGGGCCAACGTCCGGACTTTC. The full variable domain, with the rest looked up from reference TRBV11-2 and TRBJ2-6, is EAGVAQSPRYKIIEKRQSVAFWCNPISGHATLYWYQQILGQGPKLLIQFQNNGVVDDSQLPKDRFSAERLKGVDSTLKIQPAKLEDSAVYLCASSLIPGLGSGANVRTFGAGSRLTVL.

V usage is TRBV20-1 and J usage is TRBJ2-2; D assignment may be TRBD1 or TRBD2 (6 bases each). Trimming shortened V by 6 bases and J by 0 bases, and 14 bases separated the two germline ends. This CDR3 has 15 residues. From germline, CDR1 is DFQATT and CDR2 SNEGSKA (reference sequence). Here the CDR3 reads CSARRDNSNTGELFF. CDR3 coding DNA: TGCAGTGCGCGGCGGGACAACTCGAACACCGGGGAGCTGTTTTTT.

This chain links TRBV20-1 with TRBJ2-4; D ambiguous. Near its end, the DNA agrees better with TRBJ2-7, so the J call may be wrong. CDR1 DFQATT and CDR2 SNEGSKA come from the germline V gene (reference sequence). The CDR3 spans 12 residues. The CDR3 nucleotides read TGCAGTGCGGAAGGGAAGCGAAGCGAGCAGTACTTC. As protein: CSAEGKRSEQYF.

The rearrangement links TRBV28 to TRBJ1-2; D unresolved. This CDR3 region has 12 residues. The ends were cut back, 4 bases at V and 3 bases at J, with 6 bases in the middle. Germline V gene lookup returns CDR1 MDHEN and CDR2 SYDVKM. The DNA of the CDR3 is TGTGCCAGCAGTTCTTCTTACTATGGCTACACCTTC. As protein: CASSSSYYGYTF.

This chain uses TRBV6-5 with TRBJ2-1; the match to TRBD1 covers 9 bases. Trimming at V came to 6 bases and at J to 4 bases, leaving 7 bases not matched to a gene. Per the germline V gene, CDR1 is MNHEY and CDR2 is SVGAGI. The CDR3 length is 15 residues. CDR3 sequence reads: CASRATGGIYNEQFF. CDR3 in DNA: TGTGCCAGCAGGGCAACAGGGGGCATTTACAATGAGCAGTTCTTC.

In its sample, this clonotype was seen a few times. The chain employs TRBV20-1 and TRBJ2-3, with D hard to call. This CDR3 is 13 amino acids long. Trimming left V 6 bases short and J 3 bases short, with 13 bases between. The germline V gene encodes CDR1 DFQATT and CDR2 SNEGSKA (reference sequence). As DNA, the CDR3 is TGCAGTGCCGCTTTTGCCGGGACAGATACGCAGTATTTT. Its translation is CSAAFAGTDTQYF.

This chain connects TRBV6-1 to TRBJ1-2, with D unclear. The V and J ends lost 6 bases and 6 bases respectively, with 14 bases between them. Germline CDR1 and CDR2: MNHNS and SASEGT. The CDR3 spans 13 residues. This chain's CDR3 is CASRTIIPNGYTF. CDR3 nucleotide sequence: TGTGCCAGCAGGACGATCATCCCCAATGGCTACACCTTC.

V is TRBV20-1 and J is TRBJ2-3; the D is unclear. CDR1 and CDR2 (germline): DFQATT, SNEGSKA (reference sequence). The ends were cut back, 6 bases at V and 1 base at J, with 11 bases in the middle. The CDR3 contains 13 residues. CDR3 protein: CSATEHRTDTQYF. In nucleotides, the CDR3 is TGCAGTGCGACGGAGCACCGCACAGATACGCAGTATTTT.

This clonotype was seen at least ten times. The CDR3 sequence is CSVPGTGRVKETQYF. The CDR3 DNA is TGCAGCGTTCCCGGGACGGGAAGGGTGAAAGAGACCCAGTACTTC. J is TRBJ2-5 and V is TRBV29-1; possibly TRBD1 or TRBD2 for D (5 bases each). The CDR3 loop spans 15 amino acids. The V and J ends lost 5 bases and 3 bases respectively, with 19 bases between them. The germline gives CDR1 SQVTM, CDR2 ANQGSEA.

CDR3 nucleotides: TGTGCCACCAGTGATTATAACCTTGGGCTAGCGGGGCTGCAGGTAGATACGCAGTATTTT. Its protein is CATSDYNLGLAGLQVDTQYF. V and J are TRBV24-1 and TRBJ2-3, with 9 bases lining up with TRBD2. The V gene end was trimmed by 2 bases and the J gene end by 5 bases; junction bases not matched to a gene: 19. CDR1 is KGHDR, CDR2 SFDVKD, per germline. This CDR3 is built from 20 residues.

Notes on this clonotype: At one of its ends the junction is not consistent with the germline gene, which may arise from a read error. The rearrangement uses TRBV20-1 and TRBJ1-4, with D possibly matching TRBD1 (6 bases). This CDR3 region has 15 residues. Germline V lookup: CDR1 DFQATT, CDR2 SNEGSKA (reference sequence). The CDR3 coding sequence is TGCAGCGCTAGGGGGATGTTAACAACTAATGAAAAACTGTTTTTT. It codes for CSARGMLTTNEKLFF.

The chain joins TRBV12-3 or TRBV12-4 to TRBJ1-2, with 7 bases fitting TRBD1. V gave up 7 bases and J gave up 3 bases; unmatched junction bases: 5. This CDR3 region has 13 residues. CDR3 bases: TGTGCCAGCACCACCGGGACAGACTATGGCTACACCTTC. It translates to CASTTGTDYGYTF.

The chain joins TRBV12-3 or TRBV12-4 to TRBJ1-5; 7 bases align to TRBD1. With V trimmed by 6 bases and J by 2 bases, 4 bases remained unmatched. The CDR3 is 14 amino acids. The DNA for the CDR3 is TGTGCCAGCAGACCCGGGACAGGCAATCAGCCCCAGCATTTT. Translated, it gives CASRPGTGNQPQHF.

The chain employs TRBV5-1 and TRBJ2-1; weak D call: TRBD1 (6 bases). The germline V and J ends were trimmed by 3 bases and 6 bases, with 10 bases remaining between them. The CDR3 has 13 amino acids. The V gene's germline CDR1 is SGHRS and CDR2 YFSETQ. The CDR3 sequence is CASSSQGINEQFF. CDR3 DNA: TGCGCCAGCAGCTCCCAGGGGATCAATGAGCAGTTCTTC.

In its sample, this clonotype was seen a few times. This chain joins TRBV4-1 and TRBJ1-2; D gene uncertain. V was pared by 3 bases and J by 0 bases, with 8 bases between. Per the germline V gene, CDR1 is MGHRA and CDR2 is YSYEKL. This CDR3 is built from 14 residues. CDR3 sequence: CASSQPGSNYGYTF. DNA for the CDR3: TGCGCCAGCAGCCAGCCGGGATCTAACTATGGCTACACCTTC.

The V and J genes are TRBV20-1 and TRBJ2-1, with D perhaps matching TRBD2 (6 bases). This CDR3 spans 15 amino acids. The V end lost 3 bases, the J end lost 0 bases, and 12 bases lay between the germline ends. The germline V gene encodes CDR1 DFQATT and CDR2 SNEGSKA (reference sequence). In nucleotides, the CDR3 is TGCAGTGCTAGCCGTCTAGCGAGCTCCTACAATGAGCAGTTCTTC. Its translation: CSASRLASSYNEQFF.

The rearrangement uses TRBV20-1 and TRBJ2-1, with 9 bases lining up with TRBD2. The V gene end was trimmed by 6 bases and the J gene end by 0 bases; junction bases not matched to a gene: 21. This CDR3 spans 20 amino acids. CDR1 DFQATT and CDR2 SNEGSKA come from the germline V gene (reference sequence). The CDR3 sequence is CSATTGGLAPGGSSYNEQFF. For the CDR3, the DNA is TGCAGTGCAACTACGGGAGGACTAGCGCCTGGCGGAAGCTCCTACAATGAGCAGTTCTTC.

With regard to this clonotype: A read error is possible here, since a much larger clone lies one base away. The CDR3 spells CASSLASTGTQYF. For the CDR3, the DNA is TGTGCCAGCAGCTTAGCTAGCACAGGTACGCAGTATTTT. The J gene is TRBJ2-3, the V gene TRBV11-3, with D perhaps given as TRBD1 or TRBD2 (5 bases each). Germline lookup yields CDR1 SGHNT and CDR2 YENEEA. The CDR3 loop spans 13 amino acids.